A selection of T cell receptor beta chains follows, all from one sample in a study of graft-versus-host responses after intestinal transplantation. Measured with immunoSEQ multiplex PCR; TCRdb has only the in-frame clones, and not every one. Among 21,000 or so clones listed, approximately 92% were seen once. The input for sequencing was PBMCs, taken approximately 260 days after intestinal transplant. All receptors derive from a human patient who received an intestinal transplant, so some T cells may come from the graft donor. Each CDR3 is given with its conserved first and last residue. D genes are given only for firm matches. Some rows mark clone size as missing; the rest say once, few, many or name a class of expanded clone.

v_gene: TRBV29-1; j_gene: TRBJ2-7; abundance: once; d_gene: -; CDR3nt: TGCAGCGTTGAAGGCTGGGGGAGTGAGCAGTACTTC; CDR3aa: CSVEGWGSEQYF
v_gene: TRBV18; j_gene: TRBJ1-5; abundance: -; d_gene: -; CDR3nt: TGTGCCAGCTCAATTGGGCAGGCGGGGATTAGCAATCAGCCCCAGCATTTT; CDR3aa: CASSIGQAGISNQPQHF
v_gene: TRBV7-9; j_gene: TRBJ2-7; abundance: -; d_gene: -; CDR3nt: TGTGCCAGCAGCTTAGTCGGGGGAGAGGGCGAGCAGTACTTC; CDR3aa: CASSLVGGEGEQYF
v_gene: TRBV7-9; j_gene: TRBJ1-2; abundance: -; d_gene: -; CDR3nt: TGTGCCAGCACCCTTAGTATCGGTGGCTATGGCTACACCTTC; CDR3aa: CASTLSIGGYGYTF
v_gene: TRBV5-4; j_gene: TRBJ1-3; abundance: -; d_gene: -; CDR3nt: TGTGCCAGCAGCTTGGCTGGCGTCTCTGGAAACACCATATATTTT; CDR3aa: CASSLAGVSGNTIYF
v_gene: TRBV5-6; j_gene: TRBJ2-1; abundance: -; d_gene: -; CDR3nt: TGTGCCAGCAGCTTGGGGGCCTCGCTCGACAATGAGCAGTTCTTC; CDR3aa: CASSLGASLDNEQFF
v_gene: TRBV7-3; j_gene: TRBJ2-2; abundance: -; d_gene: -; CDR3nt: TGTGCCAGCAGCGCAGGGGCGGGTCCCGGGGAGCTGTTTTTT; CDR3aa: CASSAGAGPGELFF
v_gene: TRBV5-8; j_gene: TRBJ1-2; abundance: -; d_gene: TRBD1; CDR3nt: TGTGCCAGCAGCTTAAGGACAGGGAGGTTAAGGAACTATGGCTACACCTTC; CDR3aa: CASSLRTGRLRNYGYTF
v_gene: TRBV28; j_gene: TRBJ2-3; abundance: once; d_gene: TRBD1; CDR3nt: TGTGCCAGCAGTTTACCTCGGACAGGGATGGATACGCAGTATTTT; CDR3aa: CASSLPRTGMDTQYF
v_gene: TRBV13; j_gene: TRBJ2-3; abundance: few; d_gene: -; CDR3nt: TGTGCCAGCAGCCCCCTACTAGGGGATACGCAGTATTTT; CDR3aa: CASSPLLGDTQYF
v_gene: TRBV28; j_gene: TRBJ1-5; abundance: -; d_gene: -; CDR3nt: TGTGCCAGCAGTTTCTTATTGGGACGCCCCTTGCCCGTTAGCAATCAGCCCCAGCATTTT; CDR3aa: CASSFLLGRPLPVSNQPQHF
v_gene: TRBV28; j_gene: TRBJ2-2; abundance: -; d_gene: -; CDR3nt: TGTGCCAGCAGCCATAACACCGGGGAGCTGTTTTTT; CDR3aa: CASSHNTGELFF
v_gene: TRBV7-2; j_gene: TRBJ2-4; abundance: -; d_gene: TRBD1; CDR3nt: TGTGCCAGCAGCTTTTCACAGGGGGCAGCCAAAAACATTCAGTACTTC; CDR3aa: CASSFSQGAAKNIQYF
v_gene: TRBV5-1; j_gene: TRBJ1-1; abundance: -; d_gene: TRBD1; CDR3nt: TGCGCCAGCAGCTACAGGGGCGAAGCTTTCTTT; CDR3aa: CASSYRGEAFF
v_gene: TRBV28; j_gene: TRBJ1-5; abundance: -; d_gene: -; CDR3nt: TGTGCCAGCAGTCCGGGACACCTCAATCAGCCCCAGCATTTT; CDR3aa: CASSPGHLNQPQHF
v_gene: TRBV21-1; j_gene: TRBJ2-5; abundance: -; d_gene: -; CDR3nt: TGTGCCAGCAGTATGTGGGGCTACACTTTCTCTGAGACCCAGTACTTC; CDR3aa: CASSMWGYTFSETQYF
v_gene: TRBV6-6; j_gene: TRBJ1-5; abundance: -; d_gene: -; CDR3nt: TGTGCCAGCAGTTACTCGGCGGCAGATAGCAATCAGCCCCAGCATTTT; CDR3aa: CASSYSAADSNQPQHF
v_gene: TRBV6-5; j_gene: TRBJ2-3; abundance: -; d_gene: -; CDR3nt: TGTGCCAGCAGTCGCCCGAGAGATACGCAGTATTTT; CDR3aa: CASSRPRDTQYF
v_gene: TRBV7-6; j_gene: TRBJ1-2; abundance: -; d_gene: -; CDR3nt: TGTGCCAGCAGCCCTTGGGGGGACATGAGCTATGGCTACACCTTC; CDR3aa: CASSPWGDMSYGYTF
v_gene: TRBV30; j_gene: TRBJ1-2; abundance: -; d_gene: TRBD1; CDR3nt: TGTGCCTGGAGTTGGGGGGACAGGCAAGGCTACACCTTC; CDR3aa: CAWSWGDRQGYTF
v_gene: TRBV19; j_gene: TRBJ2-3; abundance: -; d_gene: -; CDR3nt: TGTGCCAGTAGTATAACCCCCAGGGGTCAAGATACGCAGTATTTT; CDR3aa: CASSITPRGQDTQYF
v_gene: TRBV30; j_gene: TRBJ1-1; abundance: -; d_gene: -; CDR3nt: TGTGCCTGGACCAGGGCCACTATTAACACTGAAGCTTTCTTT; CDR3aa: CAWTRATINTEAFF
v_gene: TRBV6-5; j_gene: TRBJ2-7; abundance: few; d_gene: TRBD1; CDR3nt: TGTGCCAGCAGCTTAGGGGACAGGGCCTACGAGCAGTACTTC; CDR3aa: CASSLGDRAYEQYF
v_gene: TRBV6-5; j_gene: TRBJ2-5; abundance: -; d_gene: TRBD1; CDR3nt: TGTGCCAGCAGGCCCGGGACAGCTCAAGAGACCCAGTACTTC; CDR3aa: CASRPGTAQETQYF
v_gene: TRBV28; j_gene: TRBJ2-5; abundance: -; d_gene: -; CDR3nt: TGTGCCAGCTGGACTCCAGATGGCAAAGAGACCCAGTACTTC; CDR3aa: CASWTPDGKETQYF
v_gene: TRBV28; j_gene: TRBJ2-4; abundance: -; d_gene: -; CDR3nt: TGTGCCAGCAGGGGACTAAACATTCAGTACTTC; CDR3aa: CASRGLNIQYF
v_gene: TRBV18; j_gene: TRBJ1-1; abundance: -; d_gene: -; CDR3nt: TGTGCCAGCTCCCCGCAGGGTGCAAACACTGAAGCTTTCTTT; CDR3aa: CASSPQGANTEAFF
v_gene: TRBV7-9; j_gene: TRBJ1-2; abundance: -; d_gene: -; CDR3nt: TGTGCCAGCAGCTTAGCGGGCCAGGGCGCTGGCTACACCTTC; CDR3aa: CASSLAGQGAGYTF
v_gene: TRBV6-1; j_gene: TRBJ2-3; abundance: -; d_gene: TRBD2; CDR3nt: TGTGCCAGCAGTGAATCGGCGGGAGACGGGGGAGATACGCAGTATTTT; CDR3aa: CASSESAGDGGDTQYF
v_gene: TRBV6-5; j_gene: TRBJ1-2; abundance: -; d_gene: -; CDR3nt: TGTGCCAGCAGGGACGGGAGGAATTCTAACTATGGCTACACCTTC; CDR3aa: CASRDGRNSNYGYTF
v_gene: TRBV28; j_gene: TRBJ2-1; abundance: -; d_gene: -; CDR3nt: TGTGCCAGCAGTAACAAGGTGGGGAACAATGAGCAGTTCTTC; CDR3aa: CASSNKVGNNEQFF
v_gene: TRBV10-3; j_gene: TRBJ1-4; abundance: -; d_gene: TRBD1; CDR3nt: TGTGCCATCAGTGAGAACCCCCCTGACAGGGGCGAAAAACTGTTTTTT; CDR3aa: CAISENPPDRGEKLFF
v_gene: TRBV15; j_gene: TRBJ1-6; abundance: -; d_gene: -; CDR3nt: TGTGCCACCAGCTCCATACAGGCACCCCTCCACTTT; CDR3aa: CATSSIQAPLHF
v_gene: TRBV6-4; j_gene: TRBJ2-2; abundance: -; d_gene: TRBD1; CDR3nt: TGTGCCAGCAGTGACTCTGGGGACAGAAACACCGGGGAGCTGTTTTTT; CDR3aa: CASSDSGDRNTGELFF
v_gene: TRBV4-1; j_gene: TRBJ2-7; abundance: -; d_gene: -; CDR3nt: TGCGCCAGCAGCCAAACGGCGGGTACCACCTACGAGCAGTACTTC; CDR3aa: CASSQTAGTTYEQYF
v_gene: TRBV30; j_gene: TRBJ2-1; abundance: once; d_gene: TRBD2; CDR3nt: TGTGCCCTTAGCGGGAGGGTCTCCTACAATGAGCAGTTCTTC; CDR3aa: CALSGRVSYNEQFF
v_gene: TRBV5-4; j_gene: TRBJ2-7; abundance: -; d_gene: TRBD2; CDR3nt: TGTGCCAGCAGCTTGGTGGGGGCGGGAGGGCCAATCTACGAGCAGTACTTC; CDR3aa: CASSLVGAGGPIYEQYF
v_gene: TRBV27; j_gene: TRBJ1-2; abundance: -; d_gene: -; CDR3nt: TGTGCCAGCAGTTCAGGGCACGGAAACTATGGCTACACCTTC; CDR3aa: CASSSGHGNYGYTF
v_gene: TRBV4-1; j_gene: TRBJ2-5; abundance: -; d_gene: -; CDR3nt: TGCGCCAGCAGCCGCTCCGGGACACAAGAGACCCAGTACTTC; CDR3aa: CASSRSGTQETQYF
v_gene: TRBV7-3; j_gene: TRBJ2-3; abundance: -; d_gene: -; CDR3nt: TGTGCCAGCAGCTTTGCGGGGTTCGCAGATACGCAGTATTTT; CDR3aa: CASSFAGFADTQYF
v_gene: TRBV6-5; j_gene: TRBJ1-1; abundance: -; d_gene: -; CDR3nt: TGTGCCAGCAGTTACACATCCGGGCCCAAAGGGGGGGCTTTCTTT; CDR3aa: CASSYTSGPKGGAFF
v_gene: TRBV30; j_gene: TRBJ2-3; abundance: -; d_gene: TRBD1; CDR3nt: TGTGCCTGGAGTGTAGGGGGCGGCACAGATACGCAGTATTTT; CDR3aa: CAWSVGGGTDTQYF
v_gene: TRBV7-2; j_gene: TRBJ1-5; abundance: -; d_gene: -; CDR3nt: TGTGCCAGCAGCTTAACAGAAGTTAGCAATCAGCCCCAGCATTTT; CDR3aa: CASSLTEVSNQPQHF
v_gene: TRBV28; j_gene: TRBJ1-3; abundance: -; d_gene: -; CDR3nt: TGTGCCAGCATCCCCTCTTGGGCCTCCTCTGGAAACACCATATATTTT; CDR3aa: CASIPSWASSGNTIYF
v_gene: TRBV4-1; j_gene: TRBJ1-5; abundance: -; d_gene: TRBD1; CDR3nt: TGCGCCAGCAGCCAAGATCCAAAATCGGGACAGGCCGCAAATCAGCCCCAGCATTTT; CDR3aa: CASSQDPKSGQAANQPQHF
v_gene: TRBV10-3; j_gene: TRBJ2-3; abundance: -; d_gene: TRBD2; CDR3nt: TGTGCCATCAATATCTCTAGCGGGAGGACAGATACGCAGTATTTT; CDR3aa: CAINISSGRTDTQYF
v_gene: TRBV30; j_gene: TRBJ2-1; abundance: -; d_gene: TRBD2; CDR3nt: TGTGCCTGGACACGTAGCGGGAGGGCCATCAATGAGCAGTTCTTC; CDR3aa: CAWTRSGRAINEQFF
v_gene: TRBV6-5; j_gene: TRBJ1-5; abundance: -; d_gene: -; CDR3nt: TGTGCCAGCAGTTACTCGGGGGTTCTAAATCAGCCCCAGCATTTT; CDR3aa: CASSYSGVLNQPQHF
v_gene: TRBV11-2; j_gene: TRBJ2-7; abundance: -; d_gene: TRBD2; CDR3nt: TGTGCCAGCAGCTTATCGGAAGGACTAGCGGACTACGAGCAGTACTTC; CDR3aa: CASSLSEGLADYEQYF